Shown below are 12 T cell receptor beta chains from a single sample sequenced in a study of blood T cell repertoires in COVID-19. Profiled with immunoSEQ multiplex PCR; TCRdb holds only in-frame clones, not every one. Here the sample spans fewer than 70,000 clones, 87% being singletons. The sample comprised peripheral blood. The receptors come from a man aged 55-75 years with active or convalescent COVID-19.

This clone appeared once. The gene calls are TRBV12-5 and TRBJ2-3; D unclear. CDR1 is LGHNT, CDR2 FRNRAP, per germline. The CDR3 spans 13 residues. Trimming removed 1 base from V and 3 bases from J, with 5 bases in between. DNA of the CDR3: TGTGCTAGTGGTTTGGCACAAACAGATACGCAGTATTTT. Translating gives CASGLAQTDTQYF.

The chain carries TRBV11-2 and TRBJ1-2, with 10 bases matching TRBD1. From germline, CDR1 is SGHAT and CDR2 FQNNGV. The ends lost 5 bases at V and 6 bases at J; junction bases unmatched: 15. The CDR3 loop spans 17 amino acids. The CDR3 loop is CASSPKLAGTGDDGYTF. DNA of the CDR3: TGTGCCAGCAGCCCAAAATTAGCCGGGACAGGGGATGATGGCTACACCTTC. The full variable domain, its missing parts supplied by reference TRBV11-2 and TRBJ1-2, is EAGVAQSPRYKIIEKRQSVAFWCNPISGHATLYWYQQILGQGPKLLIQFQNNGVVDDSQLPKDRFSAERLKGVDSTLKIQPAKLEDSAVYLCASSPKLAGTGDDGYTFGSGTRLTVV.

This chain connects TRBV29-1 to TRBJ1-2; 7 bases are a match to TRBD1. The CDR3 runs to 13 residues. V dropped 1 base and J dropped 7; count of bases not matched to a gene: 6. The germline gives CDR1 SQVTM, CDR2 ANQGSEA. CDR3 DNA sequence: TGCAGCGTTGAAGGGAGGGGGCCTTTTGGCTACACCTTC. Amino acid sequence: CSVEGRGPFGYTF.

The rearrangement joins TRBV12-3 or TRBV12-4 to TRBJ2-7, with a possible D match to TRBD2 (5 bases). V was clipped by 6 bases and J by 4 bases, with 13 bases between them. The CDR3 is 13 residues long. CDR3 sequence reads: CASRATEGYEQYF. CDR3 coding DNA: TGTGCCAGCAGAGCCACCGAGGGTTACGAGCAGTACTTC.

This clone turned up a few times. The V call is TRBV7-8, the J call TRBJ2-7, with 11 bases identical to TRBD2. With V trimmed by 8 bases and J by 3 bases, 9 bases remained unmatched. The CDR3 runs to 15 residues. Germline V CDR1 and CDR2: SGHVS, FQNEAQ. The CDR3 spells CASGNRLAGFYEQYF. The CDR3 DNA sequence: TGTGCCAGCGGTAATCGACTAGCGGGATTCTACGAGCAGTACTTC.

In its sample, this clone was seen a few times. The chain employs TRBV7-9 and TRBJ2-7; TRBD1 matches 7 bases. CDR1 is SEHNR, CDR2 FQNEAQ, per germline (reference sequence). The CDR3 sequence is 15 residues long. The J segment lost 2 bases and the V segment lost 5 bases, leaving 9 bases of the junction unmatched. CDR3 sequence reads: CASSPRQGLPYEQYF. DNA for the CDR3: TGTGCCAGCAGCCCCCGACAGGGTCTCCCCTACGAGCAGTACTTC.

In this sample, this clone turned up a few times. The chain recombines TRBV5-4 with TRBJ1-6, with a tentative D call TRBD1 (5 bases). The CDR3 runs 15 residues. Germline values: CDR1 SGHNT, CDR2 YYREEE (reference sequence). Between the trimmed V and J ends, which lost 0 bases and 7 bases, there was a span of 11 bases. This CDR3 reads CASSLGRGVNSPLHF. The CDR3 DNA is TGTGCCAGCAGCTTGGGGCGGGGGGTCAATTCACCCCTCCACTTT.

This chain links TRBV7-2 with TRBJ1-3; D call uncertain. The CDR3 totals 14 residues. Deletions cut 1 base from V and 4 bases from J, with 8 bases between. CDR1 is SGHTA, CDR2 FQGNSA, per germline. Here the CDR3 reads CASSLGGSGNTIYF. CDR3 in DNA: TGTGCCAGCAGCTTAGGCGGGTCGGGAAACACCATATATTTT.

The chain links TRBV7-2 to TRBJ1-1; TRBD1 aligns across 7 bases. Germline V gene lookup returns CDR1 SGHTA and CDR2 FQGNSA. After removal of 4 bases from V and 5 bases from J, the junction contained 10 bases not matched to a gene. The CDR3 sequence is 15 residues long. The DNA of the CDR3 is TGTGCCAGCAGCTCAAAGATGACAGGGTGGACTGAAGCTTTCTTT. Residues: CASSSKMTGWTEAFF.

The count of this clone is one. This sequence joins TRBV10-3 and TRBJ2-1; TRBD1 agrees at 7 bases. V was clipped by 6 bases and J by 0 bases; unmatched bases: 5. The CDR3 sequence is 15 residues long. Germline V gives CDR1 ENHRY, CDR2 SYGVKD. The CDR3 region has the DNA TGTGCCATCAGGACACAGGGGAGCTCCTACAATGAGCAGTTCTTC. Translation gives CAIRTQGSSYNEQFF.

This clone was counted a single time. J is TRBJ2-2 and V is TRBV3-1 (or the pseudogene TRBV3-2); D may be TRBD1 (5 bases). In germline, CDR1 is LGHDT, CDR2 YNNKEL (reference sequence). The V and J ends lost 4 bases and 2 bases respectively, with 14 bases between them. This CDR3 comprises 16 residues. The CDR3 bases are TGTGCCAGCAGCCCCCGAGTCAGGGAAAACACCGGGGAGCTGTTTTTT. Translation gives CASSPRVRENTGELFF.

V is TRBV12-5 and J is TRBJ1-5; 8 positions agree with TRBD1. Trimming cost V 9 bases and J 8 bases; bases outside gene matches: 30. CDR3 length equals 20 residues. Looked up from germline, CDR1 is LGHNT and CDR2 is FRNRAP. The CDR3 DNA follows: TGTGCTAGAATTCGGCCCGGACAGGGAAGCGGGGGGTGGTTTTCGGAGCCCCAGCATTTT. It yields the protein CARIRPGQGSGGWFSEPQHF. Full variable domain (remainder filled in from reference TRBV12-5 and TRBJ1-5): DARVTQTPRHKVTEMGQEVTMRCQPILGHNTVFWYRQTMMQGLELLAYFRNRAPLDDSGMPKDRFSAEMPDATLATLKIQPSEPRDSAVYFCARIRPGQGSGGWFSEPQHFGDGTRLSIL.